These 9 T cell receptor beta chains came from one sample sequenced in a study of shared clonotypes between healthy human individuals. TCRdb's table, derived via immunoSEQ multiplex PCR, lists solely in-frame clones and lacks some. The table includes about 680,000 clones, about 91% detected once. The naive CD8 population came from CD45RO-negative cells selected for CCR7, without terminally differentiated effector memory CD45RA+ cells. Material for sequencing was naive CD8+ T cells sorted from blood. The receptors were sampled from a man aged 30 to 45 in good health.

The genes are TRBV15 and TRBJ1-1; D gene unclear. The CDR3 spans 14 residues. From germline, CDR1 is LNHNV and CDR2 YYDKDF (reference sequence). The germline V and J ends were trimmed by 4 bases and 0 bases, with 9 bases remaining between them. CDR3 in amino acids: CATSTRAVNTEAFF. The CDR3 coding sequence is TGTGCCACCAGCACTAGGGCAGTGAACACTGAAGCTTTCTTT.

In this sample, this clone turned up once. The J gene is TRBJ1-5, the V gene TRBV27; TRBD1 aligns across 9 bases. This CDR3 spans 15 amino acids. V was pared by 5 bases and J by 2 bases, with 4 bases of the junction left unmatched. Looked up from germline, CDR1 is MNHEY and CDR2 is SMNVEV (reference sequence). CDR3 coding DNA: TGTGCCAGCAGTGTAAGGACAGGGGGCAATCAGCCCCAGCATTTT. Encoded protein: CASSVRTGGNQPQHF.

The J gene is TRBJ2-1, the V gene TRBV4-3; D perhaps matches TRBD2 (5 bases). Germline CDR1 and CDR2: LGHNA and YSLEER. V was trimmed by 4 bases and J by 5 bases, leaving 18 bases between them. The CDR3 extends over 16 amino acids. The CDR3 is CASSPWFKTTDNEQFF. In DNA, the CDR3 is TGCGCCAGCAGCCCCTGGTTTAAGACTACCGACAATGAGCAGTTCTTC.

The rearrangement uses TRBV27 and TRBJ2-1; no clear D gene. The CDR3 has 12 residues. V was trimmed by 8 bases and J by 8 bases, leaving 13 bases between them. Germline V gene data show CDR1 as MNHEY and CDR2 as SMNVEV (reference sequence). CDR3 protein: CASVSLMHEQFF. The CDR3 coding sequence is TGTGCCAGCGTATCCCTGATGCATGAGCAGTTCTTC.

The J gene is TRBJ1-5, the V gene TRBV4-3; D remains ambiguous. Trimming pared 1 base from V and 6 bases from J, leaving 7 bases between. Germline lookup yields CDR1 LGHNA and CDR2 YSLEER. There are 13 residues in the CDR3. CDR3 sequence (DNA): TGCGCCAGCAGCCAAGTCTGGGGTCAGCCCCAGCATTTT. Translated, it gives CASSQVWGQPQHF.

About this clone: The same CDR3 is also encoded by other DNA sequences in this sample. The J gene is TRBJ2-7, the V gene TRBV27; no firm D call. CDR1 MNHEY and CDR2 SMNVEV come from the germline V gene (reference sequence). V lost 0 bases and J 3 bases, leaving 9 bases between the germline ends. The length of the CDR3 is 14 residues. CDR3 amino acids: CASSLSGQNYEQYF. Here the CDR3 DNA reads TGTGCCAGCAGTTTATCGGGCCAAAACTACGAGCAGTACTTC.

The chain carries TRBV28 and TRBJ2-7; D may correspond to TRBD1 or TRBD2 (6 bases each). V dropped 3 bases and J dropped 3 bases, with 15 bases sitting between them. The CDR3 sequence is 15 residues long. Germline-derived CDR1 and CDR2 are MDHEN and SYDVKM. Here the CDR3 reads CASSFRGRILYEQYF. The DNA for the CDR3 is TGTGCCAGCAGTTTTCGGGGGCGGATACTCTACGAGCAGTACTTC.

The chain has TRBV29-1 and TRBJ1-2, with no clear D. V was trimmed by 6 bases and J by 8 bases, leaving 16 bases between them. The CDR3 is made up of 12 amino acids. The V gene's germline CDR1 is SQVTM and CDR2 ANQGSEA. In nucleotides, the CDR3 is TGCAGCGTGGGCGACGGCGAGAGAGGCTACACCTTC. It is translated as CSVGDGERGYTF.

On this clone: Other nucleotide sequences from this sample produce the same CDR3. V and J are TRBV27 and TRBJ2-1, with D possibly TRBD2 on 5 matching bases. CDR1 is MNHEY, CDR2 SMNVEV, per germline (reference sequence). This CDR3 contains 13 residues. V was shortened by 3 bases and J by 7 bases, with 10 bases between the two germline ends. The CDR3 loop reads CASSFGLLNEQFF. The CDR3 nucleotides are TGTGCCAGCAGTTTCGGACTGTTAAATGAGCAGTTCTTC.